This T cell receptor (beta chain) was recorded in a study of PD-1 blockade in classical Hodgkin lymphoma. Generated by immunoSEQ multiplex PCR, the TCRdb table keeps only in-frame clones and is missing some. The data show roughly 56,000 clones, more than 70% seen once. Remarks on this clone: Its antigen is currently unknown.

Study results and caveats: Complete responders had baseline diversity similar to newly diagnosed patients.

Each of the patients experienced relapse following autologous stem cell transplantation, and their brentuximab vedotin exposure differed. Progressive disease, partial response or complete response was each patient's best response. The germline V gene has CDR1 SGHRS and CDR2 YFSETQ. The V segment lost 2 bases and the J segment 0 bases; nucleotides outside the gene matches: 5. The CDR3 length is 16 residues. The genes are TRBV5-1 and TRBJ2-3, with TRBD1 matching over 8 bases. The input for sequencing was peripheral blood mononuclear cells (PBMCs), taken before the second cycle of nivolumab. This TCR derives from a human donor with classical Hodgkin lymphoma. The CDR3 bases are TGCGCCAGCAGCTTACTAGACAGGGGAAGCACAGATACGCAGTATTTT. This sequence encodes CASSLLDRGSTDTQYF.